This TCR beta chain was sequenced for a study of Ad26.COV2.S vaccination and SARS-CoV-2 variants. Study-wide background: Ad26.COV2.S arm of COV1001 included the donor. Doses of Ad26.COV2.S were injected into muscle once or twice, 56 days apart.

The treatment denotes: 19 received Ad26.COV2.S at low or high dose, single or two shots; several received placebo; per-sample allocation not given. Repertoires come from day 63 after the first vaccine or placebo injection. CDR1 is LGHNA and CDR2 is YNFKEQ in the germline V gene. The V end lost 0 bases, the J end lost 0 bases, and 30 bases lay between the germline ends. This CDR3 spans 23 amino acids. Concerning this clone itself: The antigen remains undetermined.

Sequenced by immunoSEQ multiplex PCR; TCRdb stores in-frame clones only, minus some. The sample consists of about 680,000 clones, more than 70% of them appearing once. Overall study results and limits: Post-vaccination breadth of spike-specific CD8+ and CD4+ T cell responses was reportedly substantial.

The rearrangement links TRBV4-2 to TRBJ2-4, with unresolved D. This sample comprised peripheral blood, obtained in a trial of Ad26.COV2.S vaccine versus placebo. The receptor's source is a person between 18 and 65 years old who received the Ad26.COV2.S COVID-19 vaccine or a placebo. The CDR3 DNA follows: TGTGCCAGCAGCCAAGATTCCGGAGTGCTTTCGTTAGCCGGAAGGCAAGCCAAAAACATTCAGTACTTC. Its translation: CASSQDSGVLSLAGRQAKNIQYF.